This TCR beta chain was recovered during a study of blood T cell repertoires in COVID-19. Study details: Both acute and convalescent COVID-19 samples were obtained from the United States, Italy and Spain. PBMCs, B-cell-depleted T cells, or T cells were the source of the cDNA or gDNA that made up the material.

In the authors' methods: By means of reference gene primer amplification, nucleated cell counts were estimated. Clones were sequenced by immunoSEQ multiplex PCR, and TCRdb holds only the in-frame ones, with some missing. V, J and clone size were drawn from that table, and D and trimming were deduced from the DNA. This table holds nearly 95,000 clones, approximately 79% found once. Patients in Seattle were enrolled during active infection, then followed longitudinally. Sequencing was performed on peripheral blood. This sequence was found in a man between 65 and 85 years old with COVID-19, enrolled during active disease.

CDR3 nucleotides: TGTGCCAGCAGCTTAGGCTTGTGGGGGGAGGTCTTTGGCTACACCTTC. Protein product: CASSLGLWGEVFGYTF. This chain links TRBV7-9 with TRBJ1-2; tentatively, D is TRBD1 (5 bases). The V and J ends lost 1 base and 7 bases respectively, with 19 bases between them. The length of the CDR3 is 16 residues. The germline gives CDR1 SEHNR, CDR2 FQNEAQ (reference sequence).